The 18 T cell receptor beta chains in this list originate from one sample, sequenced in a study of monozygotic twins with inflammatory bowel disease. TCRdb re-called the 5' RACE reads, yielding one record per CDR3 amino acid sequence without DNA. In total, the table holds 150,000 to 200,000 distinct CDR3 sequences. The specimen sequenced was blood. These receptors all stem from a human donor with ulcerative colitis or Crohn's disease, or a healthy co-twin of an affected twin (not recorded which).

The CDR3 loop reads CASSHRGLVGGELFF. The rearrangement joins TRBV14 to TRBJ2-2; no DNA is available, so the TRBD2 call from TCRdb remains unchecked. The germline V gene encodes CDR1 SGHDN and CDR2 FVKESK. The CDR3 is 15 amino acids.

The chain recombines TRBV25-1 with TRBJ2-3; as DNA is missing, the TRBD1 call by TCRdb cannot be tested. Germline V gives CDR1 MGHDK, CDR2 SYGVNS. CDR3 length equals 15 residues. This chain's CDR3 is CASSLQGSRTDTQYF.

CDR3 loop: CATRRGRDGYNEQFF. The chain combines TRBV24-1 with TRBJ2-1; the TCRdb D gene call, TRBD2, has no DNA to confirm it. Looked up from germline, CDR1 is KGHDR and CDR2 is SFDVKD. The CDR3 runs to 15 residues.

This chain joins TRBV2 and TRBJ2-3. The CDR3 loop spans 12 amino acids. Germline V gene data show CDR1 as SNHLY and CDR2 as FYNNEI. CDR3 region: CASSVITDTQYF.

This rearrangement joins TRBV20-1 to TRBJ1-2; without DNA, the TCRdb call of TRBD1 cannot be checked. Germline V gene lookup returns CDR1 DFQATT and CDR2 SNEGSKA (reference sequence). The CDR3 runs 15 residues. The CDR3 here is CSARHIGGQIYGYTF.

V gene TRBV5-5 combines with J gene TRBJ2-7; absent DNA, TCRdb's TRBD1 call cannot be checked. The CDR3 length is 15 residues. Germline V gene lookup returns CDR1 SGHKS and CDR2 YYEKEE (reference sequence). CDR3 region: CASSSGQGLSYEQYF.

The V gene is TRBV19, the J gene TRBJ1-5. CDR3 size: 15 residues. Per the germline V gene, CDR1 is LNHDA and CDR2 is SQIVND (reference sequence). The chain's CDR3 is CASNEVDSSNQPQHF.

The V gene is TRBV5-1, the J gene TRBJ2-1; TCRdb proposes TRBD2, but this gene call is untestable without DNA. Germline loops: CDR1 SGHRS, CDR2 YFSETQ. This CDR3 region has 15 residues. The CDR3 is CASSPGLAGVDEQFF. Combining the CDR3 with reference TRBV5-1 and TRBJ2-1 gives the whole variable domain KAGVTQTPRYLIKTRGQQVTLSCSPISGHRSVSWYQQTPGQGLQFLFEYFSETQRNKGNFPGRFSGRQFSNSRSEMNVSTLELGDSALYLCASSPGLAGVDEQFFGPGTRLTVL.

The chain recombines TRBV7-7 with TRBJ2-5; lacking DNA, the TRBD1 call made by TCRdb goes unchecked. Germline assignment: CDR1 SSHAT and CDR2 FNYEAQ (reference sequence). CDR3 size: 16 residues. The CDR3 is CASSLARQGTLSTQYF.

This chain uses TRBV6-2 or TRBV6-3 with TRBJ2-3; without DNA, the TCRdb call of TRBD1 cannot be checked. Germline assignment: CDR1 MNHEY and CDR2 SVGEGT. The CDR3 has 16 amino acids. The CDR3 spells CASSSLPGGGTDTQYF.

CDR3 in amino acids: CATTSLTGRGNTGELFF. The rearrangement joins TRBV7-7 to TRBJ2-2; with no DNA, the TCRdb D assignment of TRBD2 cannot be verified. This CDR3 is 17 amino acids long. CDR1 is SSHAT and CDR2 is FNYEAQ in the germline V gene (reference sequence).

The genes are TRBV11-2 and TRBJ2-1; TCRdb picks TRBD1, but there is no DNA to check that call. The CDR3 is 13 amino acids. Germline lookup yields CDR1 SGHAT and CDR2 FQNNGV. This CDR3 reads CASTPDSINEQFF.

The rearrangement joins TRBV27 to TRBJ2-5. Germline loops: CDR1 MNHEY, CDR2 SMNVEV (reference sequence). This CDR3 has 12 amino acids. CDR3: CASSQNLRTQYF.

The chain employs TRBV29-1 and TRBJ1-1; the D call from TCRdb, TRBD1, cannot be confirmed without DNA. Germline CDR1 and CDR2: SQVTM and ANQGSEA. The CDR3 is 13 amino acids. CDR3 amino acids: CSGKWGGNTEAFF.

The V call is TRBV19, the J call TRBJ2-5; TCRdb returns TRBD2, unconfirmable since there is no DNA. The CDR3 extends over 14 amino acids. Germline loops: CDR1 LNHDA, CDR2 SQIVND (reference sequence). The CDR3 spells CASSRTGGKETQYF.

CDR3 region: CASSWGGGNTIYF. The chain is built from TRBV12-3 or TRBV12-4 and TRBJ1-3. The CDR3 length is 13 residues.

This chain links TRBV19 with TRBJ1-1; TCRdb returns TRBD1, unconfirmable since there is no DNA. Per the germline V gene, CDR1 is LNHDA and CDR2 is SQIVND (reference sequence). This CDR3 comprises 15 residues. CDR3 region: CASSPPTGRGPEAFF.

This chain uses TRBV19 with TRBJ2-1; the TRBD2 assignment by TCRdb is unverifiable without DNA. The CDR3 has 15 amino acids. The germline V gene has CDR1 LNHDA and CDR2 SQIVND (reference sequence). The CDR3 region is CASSTRDSLYNEQFF. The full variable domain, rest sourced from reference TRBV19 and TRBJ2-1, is DGGITQSPKYLFRKEGQNVTLSCEQNLNHDAMYWYRQDPGQGLRLIYYSQIVNDFQKGDIAEGYSVSREKKESFPLTVTSAQKNPTAFYLCASSTRDSLYNEQFFGPGTRLTVL.